Below, 26 T cell receptor beta chains from the same sample are listed, as sequenced in a study of tumor and adjacent non-tumor tissue in lung cancer. The template was RNA from unsorted bulk tissue. This non-tumor lung sample came from over 3 cm beyond the tumor edge. A modified ARM-PCR protocol with three rounds of nested PCR amplified TCRbeta. TCRdb fed the multiplex PCR reads into MiXCR, producing one record per CDR3 protein. There are 90,000 to 100,000 distinct CDR3 sequences in the sample; 75% to 85% occur only once, and roughly 33% lies in the top ten. The sample comprised distant non-tumor lung tissue. The receptors derive from a man in his 60s with small cell lung cancer.

Of note for this clonotype: The CDR3 end shows no conserved phenylalanine or tryptophan, and so a read error is likely. No DNA is shown, since the ends of the CDR3 on it are uncertain; the CDR3 is the one TCRdb lists. The chain links TRBV29-1 to TRBJ2-5; the table's D call TRBD1 went unverified against the DNA. The CDR3 is 14 amino acids in total, end residues counted. Germline V gene data show CDR1 as SQVTM and CDR2 as ANQGSEA. The CDR3 protein is CSVPSWGEGETHYI.

This clonotype was seen at least ten times. The V call is TRBV6-6, the J call TRBJ1-1; D remains unclear. V lost 5 bases and J lost 0, with 7 bases in between. Germline V gene lookup returns CDR1 MNHNY and CDR2 SVGAGI (reference sequence). The CDR3 contains 13 residues. CDR3 protein: CASSRDMNTEAFF. In DNA, the CDR3 is TGTGCCAGCAGTCGAGATATGAACACTGAAGCTTTCTTT.

Worth noting for this clonotype: One end of the junction varies from germline; a read error may be responsible. The rearrangement joins TRBV4-1 to TRBJ2-2; tentatively, D is TRBD1 or TRBD2 (5 bases each). The CDR3 has 15 amino acids. CDR1 is MGHRA and CDR2 is YSYEKL in the germline V gene. The CDR3 loop is CASSSRVAYTGDLFF. In DNA, the CDR3 is TGCGCCAGTAGCAGCAGGGTGGCCTATACCGGGGATCTGTTTTTT.

About this clonotype: One end of the junction is discordant with germline, which a read error may explain. The chain joins TRBV6-1 to TRBJ2-7; 7 bases align to TRBD1. Per germline, CDR1 MNHNS and CDR2 SASEGT. The CDR3 totals 13 residues. CDR3: CASRLGQTYKQYF. CDR3 DNA sequence: TGTGCCAGCAGATTGGGACAGACCTACAAGCAATACTTC.

The chain combines TRBV29-1 with TRBJ2-1; 10 bases agree with TRBD1. V shed 6 bases and J 11 bases; nucleotides not matched to a gene: 13. The CDR3 covers 14 residues. Per germline, CDR1 SQVTM and CDR2 ANQGSEA. The CDR3 here is CSVLGTGAVNKQFF. The CDR3 DNA reads TGCAGCGTCTTAGGGACAGGGGCTGTGAATAAGCAGTTCTTC.

To note about this clonotype: The junction does not match germline at one end; this may be a read error. The chain carries TRBV6-1 and TRBJ2-5, with D tentatively TRBD2 (5 bases). Germline V gene sequence: CDR1 MNHNS, CDR2 SASEGT. This CDR3 region has 12 residues. The CDR3 coding sequence is TGTGCCAGCTGGTGCGGGCAAGAGATCCAGTACTTC. It translates to CASWCGQEIQYF.

CDR3 nucleotide sequence: TGTGCCAGCAGCTCAGAACCGGGCAGCAATGAGCAGTTCTTC. It specifies CASSSEPGSNEQFF. This rearrangement joins TRBV11-2 to TRBJ2-1; D remains unclear. The CDR3 contains 14 residues. The V gene lost 4 bases and the J gene lost 6 bases, with 13 bases spanning the gap. Looked up from germline, CDR1 is SGHAT and CDR2 is FQNNGV.

Comments on this clonotype: At one end, the junction sequence differs from germline, possibly due to a read error. The gene calls are TRBV6-5 and TRBJ2-1; D may be TRBD2 (5 bases). The CDR3 extends over 15 amino acids. Germline-derived CDR1 and CDR2 are MNHEY and SVGAGI. The CDR3 coding sequence is TGTGCCAACAGTTACGGAGGCTCAGGATTGAATGAGCACTTCTTC. It codes for CANSYGGSGLNEHFF.

In this sample, this clonotype turned up many times. The gene calls are TRBV5-1 and TRBJ2-1, with D maybe TRBD2 (5 bases). Looked up from germline, CDR1 is SGHRS and CDR2 is YFSETQ. The CDR3 has 15 amino acids. The V gene lost 4 bases and the J gene lost 8 bases, with 19 bases spanning the gap. CDR3 in amino acids: CASSPLSRREDEQFF. DNA of the CDR3: TGCGCCAGCAGCCCCCTATCGCGACGGGAAGATGAGCAGTTCTTC.

Note on this clonotype: This CDR3 fails to terminate in the conserved phenylalanine or tryptophan, so it likely reflects a read error. This chain joins TRBV20-1 and TRBJ2-7; 12 positions match TRBD2. There are 15 residues in the CDR3. The trim removed 5 bases at V and 2 bases at J, leaving 7 bases unmatched. Germline CDR1 is DFQATT and CDR2 is SNEGSKA (reference sequence). The CDR3 DNA sequence: TGCAGTGCTGATCCCGGGACTAGCGGGCCCTACGAGCAGTACTTA. As protein: CSADPGTSGPYEQYL.

This clonotype came up once. The junction and the germline gene differ at one end; a read error may be behind it. The chain combines TRBV7-8 with TRBJ2-1; TRBD2 matches 10 bases. The CDR3 contains 15 residues. From germline, CDR1 is SGHVS and CDR2 FQNEAQ. The CDR3 spells CASSWVAGGGNGQFF. The CDR3 DNA follows: TGTGCCAGCAGCTGGGTAGCGGGAGGTGGCAATGGGCAGTTCTTC.

A word on this clonotype: This may arise from a read error, as a much more abundant clone is one base away. CDR3 amino acids: CGARDRDRSLELFF. DNA of the CDR3: TGCGGTGCTAGAGACCGGGACAGGTCTTTGGAGCTGTTTTTT. The chain joins TRBV20-1 to TRBJ2-2, with 8 nucleotides matching TRBD1. From germline, CDR1 is DFQATT and CDR2 SNEGSKA (reference sequence). The CDR3 sequence is 14 residues long.

This clonotype appeared a single time. J is TRBJ1-1 and V is TRBV18; a weak D match, TRBD1 (6 bases). The length of the CDR3 is 17 residues. Per germline, CDR1 KGHSH and CDR2 LQKENI. The V gene lost 8 bases and the J gene lost 4 bases, with 26 bases spanning the gap. CDR3 sequence: CASPRGTGQGRSTEAFF. The CDR3 nucleotides are TGTGCCAGCCCCCGCGGAACAGGGCAGGGTCGAAGCACTGAAGCTTTCTTT.

The rearrangement links TRBV6-2 or TRBV6-3 to TRBJ1-1; a weak D match, TRBD1 (6 bases). CDR3 length: 19 amino acids. The V gene's germline CDR1 is MNHEY and CDR2 SVGEGT. V was trimmed by 1 base and J by 4 bases, leaving 25 bases between them. The chain's CDR3 is CASSYLAFRGEKGSTEAFF. DNA of the CDR3: TGTGCCAGCAGTTACTTAGCATTCAGGGGCGAGAAGGGGAGCACTGAAGCTTTCTTT.

The J gene is TRBJ2-5, the V gene TRBV12-3 or TRBV12-4; possibly TRBD2 for D (5 bases). Trimming cost V 3 bases and J 6 bases, with 14 bases left between them. This CDR3 region has 14 residues. The CDR3 sequence: CASSFHRGMKTQYF. Written as DNA, the CDR3 is TGTGCCAGCAGTTTTCATAGAGGGATGAAGACCCAGTACTTC.

On this clonotype: A much larger clone differs from this one at a single base, so this may be a read error. The chain recombines TRBV11-2 with TRBJ2-7; D remains ambiguous. Trimming cost V 1 base and J 8 bases, with 9 bases left between them. Germline values: CDR1 SGHAT, CDR2 FQNNGV. The CDR3 runs to 12 residues. The CDR3 loop is CASSLGSDKQYF. Written as DNA, the CDR3 is TGTGCCAGCAGCTTAGGATCCGACAAGCAGTACTTC. Based on the CDR3 plus reference TRBV11-2 and TRBJ2-7, the full variable domain is EAGVAQSPRYKIIEKRQSVAFWCNPISGHATLYWYQQILGQGPKLLIQFQNNGVVDDSQLPKDRFSAERLKGVDSTLKIQPAKLEDSAVYLCASSLGSDKQYFGPGTRLTVT.

This clonotype was recorded only once. The junction differs from germline at one of its ends, possibly a read error. The chain carries TRBV11-2 and TRBJ2-2, with 9 bases lining up with TRBD1. This CDR3 has 15 residues. The V gene's germline CDR1 is SGHAT and CDR2 FQNNGV. The CDR3 region has the DNA TGTGCCGGCAGCGCGGGACAGGGACTTACCGGGGAGCTGTTTTTT. Translated, it gives CAGSAGQGLTGELFF.

Details on this clonotype: Germline is not matched at one junction end, which may reflect a read error. This chain joins TRBV11-3 and TRBJ2-2; a weak D match, TRBD1 (5 bases). Looked up from germline, CDR1 is SGHNT and CDR2 is YENEEA. This CDR3 has 15 residues. The CDR3 nucleotides are TGTGGCATCAGCTTACAGGCTTCGAACATCGGGGAGCTGTTTTTT. Translating gives CGISLQASNIGELFF.

This clonotype was found once. One end of the junction fails to match germline, which may point to a read error. The chain has TRBV5-6 and TRBJ1-1; 7 positions match TRBD1. The CDR3 is 16 residues long. The germline CDR1 and CDR2 sequences are SGHDT and YYEEEE. This chain's CDR3 is CAGSLASGTASTEAFF. The CDR3 nucleotides are TGTGCCGGCAGCCTGGCCTCCGGGACAGCGAGCACTGAAGCTTTCTTT. Variable domain in full (rest from reference TRBV5-6 and TRBJ1-1): DAGVTQSPTHLIKTRGQQVTLRCSPKSGHDTVSWYQQALGQGPQFIFQYYEEEERQRGNFPDRFSGHQFPNYSSELNVNALLLGDSALYLCAGSLASGTASTEAFFGQGTRLTVV.

The V and J genes are TRBV11-2 and TRBJ2-1; D is tentatively TRBD1 or TRBD2 (5 bases each). Germline lookup yields CDR1 SGHAT and CDR2 FQNNGV. The CDR3 length is 14 residues. V was trimmed by 9 bases and J by 6 bases, leaving 18 bases between them. CDR3 DNA: TGTGCCAGTCAGCGGCGGCAGGGCGTCAATGAGCAGTTCTTC. Amino acids: CASQRRQGVNEQFF.

Of note for this clonotype: A junction end diverges from the germline sequence, so it may reflect a read error. The chain recombines TRBV6-5 with TRBJ1-6; no clear D. The CDR3 runs 14 residues. CDR1 is MNHEY, CDR2 SVGAGI, per germline. The CDR3 protein is CANSLQMDNSPLHF. The DNA for the CDR3 is TGTGCCAACAGTTTGCAGATGGATAATTCACCGCTCCACTTT.

The chain combines TRBV10-2 with TRBJ2-1, with D perhaps assigned TRBD1 or TRBD2 (5 bases each). Germline V gene sequence: CDR1 WSHSY, CDR2 SAAADI. V lost 8 bases to trimming and J lost 9 bases, with 17 bases between them. CDR3 length equals 13 residues. This chain's CDR3 is CASCEGDQGEQFF. Here the CDR3 DNA reads TGCGCCAGCTGCGAGGGTGACCAGGGTGAGCAGTTCTTC.

In the case of this clonotype: Because the CDR3 is missing its conserved closing phenylalanine or tryptophan, this is likely a read error. The chain carries TRBV12-3 or TRBV12-4 and TRBJ1-5, with D unresolved. This CDR3 is built from 15 residues. The CDR3 bases are TGTGCCAGCAGCGAGGAGATCGGTAGCAATCAACCCCAGCATTCT. Translation gives CASSEEIGSNQPQHS.

As for this clonotype: Lacking the conserved final phenylalanine or tryptophan, this CDR3 likely reflects a read error. The CDR3 protein is CASNQERGTSYGSYTL. CDR3 bases: TGTGCCAGCAACCAAGAGAGAGGGACGTCCTATGGTAGCTACACCTTA. This chain links TRBV4-2 with TRBJ1-2, with TRBD1 as a possible D gene (5 bases). This CDR3 spans 16 amino acids. Germline lookup yields CDR1 LGHNA and CDR2 YNFKEQ.

J is TRBJ2-1 and V is TRBV20-1, with unresolved D. The V gene's germline CDR1 is DFQATT and CDR2 SNEGSKA (reference sequence). The CDR3 length is 12 residues. The CDR3 protein is CIAPRWVDEQFF. The CDR3 nucleotides are TGCATTGCCCCTCGGTGGGTAGATGAGCAGTTCTTC.

This clonotype turned up a few times. This may come from a read error, since a much larger clone is one base off. The chain employs TRBV6-1 and TRBJ1-4; maybe TRBD1 (5 bases). This CDR3 contains 14 residues. Germline-derived CDR1 and CDR2 are MNHNS and SASEGT. As DNA, the CDR3 is TGTGCCAACAGTGAACATCTTGACAGTGAAAAACTGTTTTTT. Its translation is CANSEHLDSEKLFF.